Below, 3 T cell receptor beta chains from the same sample are listed, as sequenced in a study of T cells expressing NK-cell markers (TCRdb year 2020). Library preparation used 5' RACE. The instrument given in TCRdb is Illumina HiSeq 2000. The reads were reprocessed in TCRdb, with one entry per CDR3 protein sequence and no accompanying DNA. The sample table gives 350,000 to 450,000 distinct CDR3 sequences. The ten largest make up under 6.5% of the sample. The sequenced material came from blood T cells: a sorted CD56 or NKG2C T cell subset, CD4+ or CD8+ T cells, or bulk PBMC T cells (not recorded which). These receptors all stem from a man aged 18 to 69 in good health.

The rearrangement uses TRBV20-1 and TRBJ2-1; TCRdb's D call of TRBD2 is untestable without DNA. The CDR3 has 13 amino acids. The germline V gene has CDR1 DFQATT and CDR2 SNEGSKA (reference sequence). The CDR3 region is CSASTSGGREQFF.

This CDR3 reads CSVNGVGIYEQYF. The chain joins TRBV29-1 to TRBJ2-7. Germline-derived CDR1 and CDR2 are SQVTM and ANQGSEA. The length of the CDR3 is 13 residues.

The chain couples TRBV7-2 to TRBJ2-7; TCRdb picks TRBD2, but there is no DNA to check that call. Germline CDR1 reads SGHTA; CDR2 reads FQGNSA. The CDR3 loop spans 15 amino acids. The CDR3 region is CASSSTSGGAYEQYF.